This T cell receptor beta chain comes out of a study of blood T cell repertoires in COVID-19. On the study more broadly: Samples came from the United States, Italy and Spain, spanning acute and convalescent COVID-19. Nucleic acid was either cDNA or gDNA, and it came from T cells, B-cell-depleted T cells, or PBMCs.

The CDR3 extends over 13 amino acids. Germline V gene sequence: CDR1 MNHNY, CDR2 SVGAGI (reference sequence). Trimming at V came to 6 bases and at J to 7 bases, leaving 7 bases not matched to a gene. Original handling: Scientists estimated how many nucleated cells there were by amplifying reference gene primers. Sequencing was performed with immunoSEQ multiplex PCR; in TCRdb, only in-frame clones are kept and a portion is missing. V and J calls and clone size are as listed in that table; D and trimming were resolved from the DNA. The sample shows over 150,000 clones, roughly 80% of them seen only once.

Sequenced: peripheral blood. The receptor was isolated from a man aged 18 to 30 with active or convalescent COVID-19. V and J are TRBV6-6 and TRBJ1-2, with 8 bases fitting TRBD1. This CDR3 reads CASRPDRGSGYTF. The DNA for the CDR3 is TGTGCCAGCAGACCCGACAGGGGCTCTGGCTACACCTTC.